A selection of T cell receptor beta chains follows, all from one sample in a study of cytomegalovirus exposure and HLA in healthy donors. Produced via immunoSEQ multiplex PCR; TCRdb's table is partial and in-frame only. The data show 130,000 or so clones, with just under 75% seen just once and around 7% held by the top ten. Sample: PBMCs. Source of these receptors: a man in his forties in good health and CMV-seropositive. CDR3s include the opening cysteine and the closing phenylalanine or tryptophan. Fields, in order: J gene, CDR3 length, D gene, V gene, clone size, CDR3 protein, CDR3 DNA. A D gene is named only where the DNA matches it firmly. Rows give clone size only sometimes, using once, few, many, or a class for an expanded clone.

J: TRBJ1-2; length: 12; D: -; V: TRBV30; size: -; CDR3: CAWETTLRGYTF; DNA: TGTGCCTGGGAGACAACTTTGCGTGGCTACACCTTC
J: TRBJ2-1; length: 16; D: TRBD2; V: TRBV28; size: -; CDR3: CASRTSGVSSYNEQFF; DNA: TGTGCCAGCCGGACTAGCGGCGTTAGCTCCTACAATGAGCAGTTCTTC
J: TRBJ1-1; length: 12; D: -; V: TRBV5-6; size: -; CDR3: CASSPLNTEAFF; DNA: TGTGCCAGCAGCCCTTTGAACACTGAAGCTTTCTTT
J: TRBJ2-2; length: 15; D: TRBD1; V: TRBV5-1; size: -; CDR3: CASSFDRGGTGELFF; DNA: TGCGCCAGCAGCTTCGACAGGGGCGGGACCGGGGAGCTGTTTTTT
J: TRBJ2-3; length: 16; D: TRBD2; V: TRBV7-6; size: -; CDR3: CASSLVASGSTDTQYF; DNA: TGTGCCAGCAGCTTAGTGGCTAGCGGAAGCACAGATACGCAGTATTTT
J: TRBJ1-4; length: 16; D: TRBD1; V: TRBV7-9; size: -; CDR3: CASSIKTGQVGEKLFF; DNA: TGTGCCAGCAGCATTAAAACCGGACAGGTCGGTGAAAAACTGTTTTTT
J: TRBJ1-2; length: 14; D: -; V: TRBV5-1; size: -; CDR3: CASSAGQSAWGYTF; DNA: TGCGCCAGCAGCGCCGGACAGAGCGCATGGGGCTACACCTTC
J: TRBJ2-7; length: 14; D: TRBD1; V: TRBV19; size: few; CDR3: CASSPGQVSYEQYF; DNA: TGTGCCAGTAGTCCAGGACAGGTCTCCTACGAGCAGTACTTC
J: TRBJ1-5; length: 19; D: -; V: TRBV19; size: -; CDR3: CASSTSRAGRRHSNQPQHF; DNA: TGTGCCAGTAGTACCAGCCGGGCGGGCAGACGACATAGCAATCAGCCCCAGCATTTT
J: TRBJ2-1; length: 11; D: -; V: TRBV27; size: -; CDR3: CASRQLKEQFF; DNA: TGTGCCAGCAGACAGTTGAAAGAGCAGTTCTTC
J: TRBJ1-6; length: 16; D: -; V: TRBV11-2; size: -; CDR3: CASSWRRGGLNSPLHF; DNA: TGTGCCAGCAGCTGGAGACGGGGGGGTCTTAATTCACCCCTCCACTTT
J: TRBJ1-1; length: 12; D: -; V: TRBV29-1; size: -; CDR3: CSVDVQRSEAFF; DNA: TGCAGCGTTGACGTACAGAGAAGCGAAGCTTTCTTT
J: TRBJ2-1; length: 13; D: TRBD1; V: TRBV27; size: -; CDR3: CASRGQGLSEQFF; DNA: TGTGCCAGCCGAGGACAGGGCTTGAGTGAGCAGTTCTTC
J: TRBJ2-6; length: 18; D: -; V: TRBV19; size: -; CDR3: CASSRQSGRYSGANVLTF; DNA: TGTGCCAGTAGTAGGCAATCAGGGAGGTATTCTGGGGCCAACGTCCTGACTTTC
J: TRBJ2-4; length: 13; D: -; V: TRBV14; size: -; CDR3: CASSRGLGNIQYF; DNA: TGTGCCAGCAGCCGGGGCCTTGGAAACATTCAGTACTTC
J: TRBJ2-7; length: 12; D: TRBD1; V: TRBV11-3; size: few; CDR3: CASSGQGGEQYF; DNA: TGTGCCAGCAGCGGACAGGGCGGCGAGCAGTACTTC
J: TRBJ1-5; length: 17; D: -; V: TRBV28; size: few; CDR3: CASSDDQAHYSNQPQHF; DNA: TGTGCCAGCAGTGACGACCAGGCCCATTATAGCAATCAGCCCCAGCATTTT
J: TRBJ2-1; length: 16; D: TRBD2; V: TRBV7-6; size: few; CDR3: CASSLTAGGLKVEQFF; DNA: TGTGCCAGCAGCCTTACAGCGGGGGGGCTTAAGGTTGAGCAGTTCTTC
J: TRBJ2-5; length: 17; D: TRBD2; V: TRBV5-8; size: -; CDR3: CASSSSSGFVPQETQYF; DNA: TGTGCCAGCAGCTCCTCTAGCGGGTTCGTCCCGCAAGAGACCCAGTACTTC
J: TRBJ2-7; length: 14; D: -; V: TRBV19; size: -; CDR3: CASKPGAGTYEQYF; DNA: TGTGCCAGTAAGCCCGGGGCGGGGACCTACGAGCAGTACTTC
J: TRBJ1-2; length: 12; D: -; V: TRBV29-1; size: -; CDR3: CGVVGGLDGYTF; DNA: TGCGGCGTGGTGGGGGGGCTGGATGGCTACACCTTC
J: TRBJ1-4; length: 14; D: -; V: TRBV18; size: -; CDR3: CASSPGRGSEKLFF; DNA: TGTGCCAGCTCACCCGGGAGGGGAAGTGAAAAACTGTTTTTT
J: TRBJ1-3; length: 17; D: TRBD1; V: TRBV5-4; size: -; CDR3: CASSLNSGGFTGNTIYF; DNA: TGTGCCAGCAGTCTTAACTCAGGGGGTTTCACTGGAAACACCATATATTTT
J: TRBJ2-3; length: 13; D: TRBD2; V: TRBV5-6; size: -; CDR3: CASSPRGVDTQYF; DNA: TGTGCCAGCAGCCCACGGGGGGTAGATACGCAGTATTTT
J: TRBJ1-6; length: 14; D: -; V: TRBV30; size: -; CDR3: CAWSVGGDNSPLHF; DNA: TGTGCCTGGAGTGTAGGCGGCGATAATTCACCCCTCCACTTT
J: TRBJ2-5; length: 15; D: TRBD1; V: TRBV5-6; size: few; CDR3: CASSAATGAQETQYF; DNA: TGTGCCAGCAGCGCGGCGACAGGGGCCCAAGAGACCCAGTACTTC
J: TRBJ1-2; length: 12; D: -; V: TRBV4-1; size: -; CDR3: CASSQNTGGYTF; DNA: TGCGCCAGCAGCCAGAATACAGGCGGCTACACCTTC
J: TRBJ2-7; length: 15; D: -; V: TRBV7-9; size: -; CDR3: CASSTSRDALGEQYF; DNA: TGTGCCAGCAGCACGTCACGGGATGCTCTGGGCGAGCAGTACTTC
J: TRBJ1-1; length: 11; D: -; V: TRBV30; size: -; CDR3: CAWSERGGAFF; DNA: TGTGCCTGGAGTGAAAGGGGAGGTGCTTTCTTT
J: TRBJ1-1; length: 16; D: -; V: TRBV30; size: -; CDR3: CAWSWRSQARNTEAFF; DNA: TGTGCCTGGAGTTGGAGATCACAGGCCCGGAACACTGAAGCTTTCTTT
J: TRBJ2-1; length: 12; D: -; V: TRBV5-1; size: -; CDR3: CASSLPGVEQFF; DNA: TGCGCCAGCAGCTTACCGGGTGTGGAGCAGTTCTTC
J: TRBJ2-2; length: 16; D: TRBD2; V: TRBV19; size: -; CDR3: CATSLGGGLASGELFF; DNA: TGTGCCACAAGCCTGGGGGGGGGACTAGCTTCCGGGGAGCTGTTTTTT
J: TRBJ1-1; length: 14; D: -; V: TRBV7-9; size: many; CDR3: CASSPRLGVTEAFF; DNA: TGTGCCAGCAGCCCAAGATTAGGGGTCACTGAAGCTTTCTTT
J: TRBJ2-2; length: 13; D: TRBD1; V: TRBV5-6; size: -; CDR3: CASSPGGTGELFF; DNA: TGTGCCAGCAGCCCAGGGGGCACCGGGGAGCTGTTTTTT
J: TRBJ1-4; length: 15; D: -; V: TRBV5-8; size: -; CDR3: CASSLGYRQAEKLFF; DNA: TGTGCCAGCAGCTTGGGGTATAGGCAGGCGGAAAAACTGTTTTTT
J: TRBJ2-1; length: 12; D: -; V: TRBV5-4; size: -; CDR3: CASSSSGNEQFF; DNA: TGTGCCAGCAGCTCCAGCGGAAATGAGCAGTTCTTC
J: TRBJ2-7; length: 19; D: TRBD2; V: TRBV9; size: -; CDR3: CASSVGTRLATKDIDEQYF; DNA: TGTGCCAGCAGCGTAGGAACAAGACTAGCGACGAAGGACATCGACGAGCAGTACTTC
J: TRBJ2-2; length: 13; D: -; V: TRBV7-9; size: -; CDR3: CASSPVGGGELFF; DNA: TGTGCCAGCAGCCCAGTCGGGGGCGGGGAGCTGTTTTTT
J: TRBJ2-2; length: 16; D: -; V: TRBV19; size: -; CDR3: CASSPWRGLGTGELFF; DNA: TGTGCCAGTAGTCCATGGAGGGGGCTAGGGACCGGGGAGCTGTTTTTT
J: TRBJ2-7; length: 15; D: TRBD2; V: TRBV2; size: -; CDR3: CASSDASGGIREQYF; DNA: TGTGCCAGCAGCGACGCTAGCGGGGGGATTCGCGAGCAGTACTTC
J: TRBJ2-7; length: 16; D: TRBD2; V: TRBV6-6; size: -; CDR3: CASSYSPSGYSYEQYF; DNA: TGTGCCAGCAGTTACTCGCCTAGCGGGTATTCCTACGAGCAGTACTTC
J: TRBJ1-6; length: 16; D: -; V: TRBV10-3; size: -; CDR3: CATGSDGSSYNSPLHF; DNA: TGTGCCACAGGCTCCGACGGGAGCTCCTATAATTCACCCCTCCACTTT
J: TRBJ2-1; length: 13; D: -; V: TRBV27; size: -; CDR3: CASKGERYNEQFF; DNA: TGTGCCAGCAAAGGCGAGAGGTACAATGAGCAGTTCTTC
J: TRBJ2-1; length: 16; D: TRBD1; V: TRBV7-2; size: -; CDR3: CASSFDGQGKANEQFF; DNA: TGTGCCAGCAGCTTCGATGGACAGGGGAAGGCCAATGAGCAGTTCTTC
J: TRBJ2-3; length: 14; D: TRBD2; V: TRBV7-7; size: -; CDR3: CASSPGTSGSTQYF; DNA: TGTGCTAGCAGCCCCGGGACTAGCGGAAGTACGCAGTATTTT
J: TRBJ2-7; length: 17; D: TRBD2; V: TRBV11-2; size: -; CDR3: CASSLMGRREGPYEQYF; DNA: TGTGCCAGCAGCTTAATGGGCCGGCGGGAGGGCCCCTACGAGCAGTACTTC
J: TRBJ2-3; length: 15; D: -; V: TRBV7-2; size: -; CDR3: CASSPTTHGTDTQYF; DNA: TGTGCCAGCAGCCCTACGACACACGGTACAGATACGCAGTATTTT
J: TRBJ2-5; length: 11; D: -; V: TRBV5-6; size: -; CDR3: CASSLSETQYF; DNA: TGTGCCAGCAGCTTATCGGAGACCCAGTACTTC
J: TRBJ2-7; length: 14; D: TRBD2; V: TRBV19; size: -; CDR3: CASRRTGGTYEQYF; DNA: TGTGCCAGTAGGAGGACCGGGGGGACCTACGAGCAGTACTTC
J: TRBJ2-5; length: 13; D: -; V: TRBV13; size: few; CDR3: CASSQGPEVTQYF; DNA: TGTGCCAGCAGCCAGGGTCCGGAAGTGACCCAGTACTTC
J: TRBJ1-2; length: 14; D: -; V: TRBV28; size: -; CDR3: CASSASGSFYGYTF; DNA: TGTGCCAGCAGTGCCTCCGGGTCCTTCTATGGCTACACCTTC
J: TRBJ2-2; length: 13; D: -; V: TRBV27; size: -; CDR3: CASSPIGDGELFF; DNA: TGTGCCAGCAGTCCGATAGGGGACGGGGAGCTGTTTTTT
J: TRBJ2-1; length: 15; D: TRBD1; V: TRBV5-6; size: once; CDR3: CASSLERQGYNEQFF; DNA: TGTGCCAGCAGCTTGGAACGACAGGGATACAATGAGCAGTTCTTC
J: TRBJ2-1; length: 14; D: -; V: TRBV27; size: once; CDR3: CASSPGGRESEQFF; DNA: TGTGCCAGCAGCCCCGGGGGGCGGGAGAGTGAGCAGTTCTTC
J: TRBJ1-5; length: 16; D: -; V: TRBV28; size: -; CDR3: CASSSVRGGHNQPQHF; DNA: TGTGCCAGCAGTTCAGTTAGGGGTGGTCATAATCAGCCCCAGCATTTT